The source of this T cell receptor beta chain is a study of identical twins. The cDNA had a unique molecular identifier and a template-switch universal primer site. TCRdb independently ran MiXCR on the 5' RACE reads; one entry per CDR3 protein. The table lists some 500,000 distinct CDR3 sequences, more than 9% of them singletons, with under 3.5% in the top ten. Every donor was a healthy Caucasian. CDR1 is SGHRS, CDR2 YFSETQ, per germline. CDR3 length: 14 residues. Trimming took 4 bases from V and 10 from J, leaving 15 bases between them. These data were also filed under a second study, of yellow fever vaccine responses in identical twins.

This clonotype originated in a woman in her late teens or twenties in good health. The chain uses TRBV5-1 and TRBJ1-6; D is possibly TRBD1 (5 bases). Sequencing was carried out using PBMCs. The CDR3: CASSRPGTSSPLHF. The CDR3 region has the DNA TGCGCCAGCAGCAGACCCGGGACCTCGTCACCCCTCCACTTT. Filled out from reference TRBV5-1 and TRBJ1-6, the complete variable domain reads KAGVTQTPRYLIKTRGQQVTLSCSPISGHRSVSWYQQTPGQGLQFLFEYFSETQRNKGNFPGRFSGRQFSNSRSEMNVSTLELGDSALYLCASSRPGTSSPLHFGNGTRLTVT.